This T cell receptor (beta chain) was observed in a study of cytomegalovirus exposure and HLA in healthy donors. Study-level information: Of around 410 genotyped donors, about 81% grouped in the Caucasian-associated ancestry cluster.

The CDR3 has 18 residues. V lost 2 bases and J lost 0, with 17 bases in between. Germline lookup yields CDR1 MNHNS and CDR2 SASEGT. PCR involved 60 Vbeta and 13 Jbeta primers. Profiled with immunoSEQ multiplex PCR; TCRdb holds only in-frame clones, not every one. The sample lists over 150,000 clones; 77% were seen once. General study results and limits: Later analysis demonstrated an association between a missense DCLRE1C variant and TCR beta V- and J-gene trimming. The study designated over 150 TCR beta chains cytomegalovirus-associated. There was a cluster of highly shared sequence variants that was likely a sequencing artifact.

This clone was seen a handful of times. Its antigen is unknown. This receptor was obtained from a man between 25 and 39 years old in good health and CMV-seropositive. Sequenced input: PBMCs. The chain employs TRBV6-1 and TRBJ2-1; TRBD2 might be the D (7 bases). CDR3 amino acids: CASSEIRGAVSSYNEQFF. For the CDR3, the DNA is TGTGCCAGCAGTGAAATCCGGGGGGCAGTAAGCTCCTACAATGAGCAGTTCTTC.